This passage covers 13 T cell receptor beta chains from one sample sequenced in a study of early T cells in non-severe SARS-CoV-2 infection. TCRdb called the 5' RACE reads again in MiXCR, with one record for every CDR3 protein. The data contain more than 45,000 distinct CDR3 sequences, 6.5% to 8.5% of them singletons. The sequencing input was whole blood. The receptors stem from an adult who was a healthcare worker with PCR-confirmed SARS-CoV-2 infection or an uninfected control (not recorded which).

The gene calls are TRBV29-1 and TRBJ2-7, with 7 bases lining up with TRBD1. CDR1 is SQVTM, CDR2 ANQGSEA, per germline. Losses at the gene ends were 5 bases for V and 3 bases for J; bases not matched to a gene: 4. This CDR3 is built from 12 residues. CDR3 DNA: TGCAGCGTTACACCAGGGGGCTACGAGCAGTACTTC. Translated, it gives CSVTPGGYEQYF.

J is TRBJ2-1 and V is TRBV30; TRBD2 matches at 13 bases. CDR1 GTSNPN and CDR2 SVGIG come from the germline V gene (reference sequence). The CDR3 is 15 amino acids. Trimming removed 3 bases from V and 8 bases from J; junction bases left unmatched: 7. The CDR3 protein is CAWSGLAGVLDEQFF. In nucleotides, the CDR3 is TGTGCCTGGAGCGGACTAGCGGGAGTTCTGGATGAGCAGTTCTTC.

This clonotype was detected many times. This rearrangement joins TRBV20-1 to TRBJ2-1; D gene ambiguous. Germline V CDR1 and CDR2: DFQATT, SNEGSKA (reference sequence). V was cut by 7 bases and J by 2 bases, with 21 bases left in between. The CDR3 length is 16 residues. DNA for the CDR3: TGCAGTGGGCGTGAGGTAGCCCCCCTTGCCTACAATGAGCAGTTCTTC. This translates into CSGREVAPLAYNEQFF.

This clonotype has a count of ten or more. The chain recombines TRBV7-9 with TRBJ1-4; TRBD1 matches at 7 bases. Germline CDR1 and CDR2: SEHNR and FQNEAQ (reference sequence). The CDR3 has 15 amino acids. J lost 3 bases, V lost 4 bases, and 5 bases had no gene match. This CDR3 reads CASSSTGWANEKLFF. As DNA, the CDR3 is TGTGCCAGCAGCTCGACAGGGTGGGCTAATGAAAAACTGTTTTTT.

The chain links TRBV30 to TRBJ2-1, with D perhaps matching TRBD2 (5 bases). Per germline, CDR1 GTSNPN and CDR2 SVGIG (reference sequence). This CDR3 has 13 residues. V lost 0 bases to trimming and J lost 9 bases, with 12 bases between them. The CDR3 region has the DNA TGTGCCTGGAGTGTACTCCACGAGGGTGAGCAGTTCTTC. As protein: CAWSVLHEGEQFF.

This clonotype was detected ten times or more. The chain employs TRBV7-6 and TRBJ2-3; D is undetermined. The CDR3 length is 14 residues. Germline V gives CDR1 SGHVS, CDR2 FNYEAQ. V gave up 5 bases and J gave up 3 bases, with 12 bases separating them. The chain's CDR3 is CASSPVPRTDTQYF. CDR3 DNA: TGTGCCAGCAGCCCCGTCCCGCGGACAGATACGCAGTATTTT. Looking up the rest from reference TRBV7-6 and TRBJ2-3 gives the full variable domain: GAGVSQSPRYKVTKRGQDVALRCDPISGHVSLYWYRQALGQGPEFLTYFNYEAQQDKSGLPNDRFSAERPEGSISTLTIQRTEQRDSAMYRCASSPVPRTDTQYFGPGTRLTVL.

This clonotype was detected a few times. The CDR3 sequence is CANLSGGLPPPSPTEQYF. In nucleotides, the CDR3 is TGTGCCAACCTCAGCGGGGGACTACCACCCCCAAGCCCTACCGAGCAGTACTTC. The genes are TRBV21-1 and TRBJ2-7; TRBD2, as called in the table, went unchecked against the DNA. TRBV21-1 is assigned pseudogene status. This CDR3 has 18 amino acids.

This clonotype showed up many times. The V and J genes are TRBV2 and TRBJ2-5; D uncertain. The germline V gene has CDR1 SNHLY and CDR2 FYNNEI. CDR3 length: 13 residues. V lost 4 bases to trimming and J lost 1 base, with 7 bases between them. The CDR3 here is CASSANFQETQYF. CDR3 DNA: TGTGCCAGCAGTGCTAACTTCCAAGAGACCCAGTACTTC.

This clonotype was observed many times. The chain uses TRBV20-1 and TRBJ1-5, with 8 positions matching TRBD1. Trimming took 0 bases from V and 4 from J; bases not matched to a gene: 8. The CDR3 totals 16 residues. Germline-derived CDR1 and CDR2 are DFQATT and SNEGSKA (reference sequence). Here the CDR3 DNA reads TGCAGTGCTAGAGATCCTCTGGACAGGGCGAATCAGCCCCAGCATTTT. Translating it yields CSARDPLDRANQPQHF.

This clonotype came up a few times. The chain employs TRBV5-1 and TRBJ2-3; D gene ambiguous. The CDR3 sequence is 13 residues long. The V and J ends lost 2 bases and 0 bases respectively, with 4 bases between them. Germline-derived CDR1 and CDR2 are SGHRS and YFSETQ. Here the CDR3 DNA reads TGCGCCAGCAGCTTAGACAGCACAGATACGCAGTATTTT. This sequence encodes CASSLDSTDTQYF.

This clonotype was picked up a small number of times. The chain links TRBV14 to TRBJ2-7, with D maybe TRBD2 (5 bases). Trimming shortened V by 1 base and J by 6 bases, and 10 bases separated the two germline ends. Germline CDR1 and CDR2: SGHDN and FVKESK. The CDR3 sequence is 13 residues long. Written as DNA, the CDR3 is TGTGCCAGCAGCCAAGGGGCCGGACTCGAGCAGTACTTC. Protein: CASSQGAGLEQYF. The whole variable domain, filled in from reference TRBV14 and TRBJ2-7, reads EAGVTQFPSHSVIEKGQTVTLRCDPISGHDNLYWYRRVMGKEIKFLLHFVKESKQDESGMPNNRFLAERTGGTYSTLKVQPAELEDSGVYFCASSQGAGLEQYFGPGTRLTVT.

This clonotype was picked up a small number of times. The chain links TRBV5-1 to TRBJ1-2; unclear D gene. Germline V gives CDR1 SGHRS, CDR2 YFSETQ. Trimming took off 0 bases at V and 2 bases at J, with 8 bases between the two ends. The CDR3 is 14 residues long. The DNA of the CDR3 is TGCGCCAGCAGCTTGGAAGGTAGAAACTATGGCTACACCTTC. This sequence encodes CASSLEGRNYGYTF.

The rearrangement joins TRBV11-2 to TRBJ1-1; D call uncertain. The CDR3 length is 14 residues. Germline loops: CDR1 SGHAT, CDR2 FQNNGV. V gave up 1 base and J gave up 5 bases, with 11 bases separating them. The CDR3 region is CASSLAIVGTEAFF. CDR3 nucleotide sequence: TGTGCCAGCAGCTTAGCAATTGTAGGGACTGAAGCTTTCTTT.